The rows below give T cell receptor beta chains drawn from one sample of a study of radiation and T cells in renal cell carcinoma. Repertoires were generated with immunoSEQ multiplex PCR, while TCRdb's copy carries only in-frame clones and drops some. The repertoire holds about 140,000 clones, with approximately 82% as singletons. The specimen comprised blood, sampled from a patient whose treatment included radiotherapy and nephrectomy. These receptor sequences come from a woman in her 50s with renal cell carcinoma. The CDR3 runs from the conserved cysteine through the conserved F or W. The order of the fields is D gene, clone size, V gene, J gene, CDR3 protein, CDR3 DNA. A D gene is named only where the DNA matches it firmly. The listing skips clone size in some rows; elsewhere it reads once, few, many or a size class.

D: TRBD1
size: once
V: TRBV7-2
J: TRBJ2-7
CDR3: CASRQTGGYEQYF
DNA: TGTGCCAGCCGACAGACAGGGGGCTACGAGCAGTACTTC

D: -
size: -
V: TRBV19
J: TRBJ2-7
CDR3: CASSIVQKNEQYF
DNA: TGTGCCAGTAGTATTGTCCAGAAAAACGAGCAGTACTTC

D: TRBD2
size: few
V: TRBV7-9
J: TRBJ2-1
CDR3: CASSPGLAGVGEQFF
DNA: TGTGCCAGCAGCCCGGGACTAGCGGGAGTGGGAGAGCAGTTCTTC

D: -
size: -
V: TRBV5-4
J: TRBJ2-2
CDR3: CASSWSERRPGELFF
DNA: TGTGCCAGCAGCTGGTCTGAGCGGAGGCCCGGGGAGCTGTTTTTT

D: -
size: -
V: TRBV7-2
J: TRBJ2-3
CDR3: CASSSGAGTDTQYF
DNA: TGTGCCAGCAGCTCGGGGGCCGGCACAGATACGCAGTATTTT

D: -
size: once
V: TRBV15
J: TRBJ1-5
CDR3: CATRDTGIDTQHF
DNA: TGTGCCACCAGGGATACAGGGATTGACACCCAGCATTTT

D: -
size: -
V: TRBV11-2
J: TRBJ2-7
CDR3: CASSGGGGVSSYEQYF
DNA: TGTGCCAGCAGCGGAGGAGGGGGGGTTAGCTCCTACGAGCAGTACTTC

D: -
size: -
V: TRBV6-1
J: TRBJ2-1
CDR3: CASSESANGDRSYNEQFF
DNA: TGTGCCAGCAGTGAATCCGCGAACGGGGATCGATCGTACAATGAGCAGTTCTTC

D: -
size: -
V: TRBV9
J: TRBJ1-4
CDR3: CASSVGAEGEKLFF
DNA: TGTGCCAGCAGCGTAGGAGCGGAGGGCGAAAAACTGTTTTTT

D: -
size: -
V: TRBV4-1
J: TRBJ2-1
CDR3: CASSQDPSRDEQFF
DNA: TGCGCCAGCAGCCAAGATCCATCCCGGGATGAGCAGTTCTTC

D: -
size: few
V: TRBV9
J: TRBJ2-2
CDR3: CASSVVGNGELFF
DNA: TGTGCCAGCAGCGTAGTAGGGAACGGGGAGCTGTTTTTT

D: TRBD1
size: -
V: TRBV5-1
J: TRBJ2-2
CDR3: CASSLASGGGMGRATGELFF
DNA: TGCGCCAGCAGCTTGGCCTCAGGGGGCGGAATGGGAAGGGCCACCGGGGAGCTGTTTTTT

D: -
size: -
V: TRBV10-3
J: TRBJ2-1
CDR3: CATSQGGSSYNEQFF
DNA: TGTGCCACCTCACAGGGGGGGAGCTCCTACAATGAGCAGTTCTTC

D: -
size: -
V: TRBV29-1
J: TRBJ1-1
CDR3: CSATAGGGTEAFF
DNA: TGCAGCGCGACGGCGGGGGGCGGCACTGAAGCTTTCTTT

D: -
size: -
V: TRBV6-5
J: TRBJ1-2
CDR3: CASSYSKQGHYGYTF
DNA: TGTGCCAGCAGTTACTCGAAACAGGGTCACTATGGCTACACCTTC

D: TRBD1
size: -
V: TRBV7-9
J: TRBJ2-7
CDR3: CASSHGTASYEQYF
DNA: TGTGCCAGCAGCCATGGGACAGCCTCCTACGAGCAATACTTC

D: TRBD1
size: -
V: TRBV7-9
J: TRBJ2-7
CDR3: CASSPGTGIYEQYF
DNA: TGTGCCAGCAGCCCAGGGACAGGGATCTACGAGCAGTACTTC

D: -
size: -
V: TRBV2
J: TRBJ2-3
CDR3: CASSLSSTQYF
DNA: TGTGCCAGCAGTTTATCATCCACGCAGTATTTT

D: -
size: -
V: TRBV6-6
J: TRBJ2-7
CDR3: CASRSSDRPADEQYF
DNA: TGTGCCAGCAGATCCTCAGACAGGCCGGCCGACGAGCAGTACTTC

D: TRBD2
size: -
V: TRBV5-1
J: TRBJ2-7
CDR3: CASSSGTSGRYEQYF
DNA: TGCGCCAGCAGCTCAGGGACTAGCGGGAGGTACGAGCAGTACTTC

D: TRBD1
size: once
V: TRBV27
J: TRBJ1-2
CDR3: CASRRDREPSNYGYTF
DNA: TGTGCCAGCCGCCGGGACAGGGAACCGTCTAACTATGGCTACACCTTC

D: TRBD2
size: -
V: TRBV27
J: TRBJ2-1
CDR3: CASSWEKLAGGGYEQFF
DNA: TGTGCCAGCAGTTGGGAAAAACTAGCGGGAGGAGGCTATGAGCAGTTCTTC

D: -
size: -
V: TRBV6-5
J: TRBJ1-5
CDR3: CASSENAGYQPQHF
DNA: TGTGCCAGCAGTGAAAATGCAGGGTATCAGCCCCAGCATTTT

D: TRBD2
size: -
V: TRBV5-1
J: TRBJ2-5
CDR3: CASRQTSGSTQETQYF
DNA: TGCGCCAGCAGACAGACTAGCGGGAGTACCCAAGAGACCCAGTACTTC

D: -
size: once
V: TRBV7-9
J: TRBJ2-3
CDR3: CASSEKTGTKQYF
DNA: TGTGCCAGCAGCGAAAAAACCGGGACCAAGCAGTATTTT

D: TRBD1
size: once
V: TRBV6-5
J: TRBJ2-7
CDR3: CASGRQGSYEQYF
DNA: TGTGCCAGCGGTAGACAGGGCTCCTACGAGCAGTACTTC

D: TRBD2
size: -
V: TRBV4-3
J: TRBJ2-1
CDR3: CASSQEISLLAGGEQFF
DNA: TGCGCCAGCAGCCAAGAAATTTCTTTACTAGCGGGCGGTGAGCAGTTCTTC

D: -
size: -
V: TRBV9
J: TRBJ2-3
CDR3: CASSVEASRGTQYF
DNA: TGTGCCAGCAGCGTAGAGGCTAGCAGGGGTACGCAGTATTTT

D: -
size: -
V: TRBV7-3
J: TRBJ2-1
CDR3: CASSPSTGSSYNEQFF
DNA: TGTGCCAGCAGCCCCTCGACTGGGAGCTCCTACAATGAGCAGTTCTTC

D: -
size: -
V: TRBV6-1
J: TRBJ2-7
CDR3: CASSEDYEQYF
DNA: TGTGCCAGCAGTGAAGACTACGAGCAGTACTTC

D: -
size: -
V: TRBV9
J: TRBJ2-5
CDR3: CASSVYLGGQETQYF
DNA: TGTGCCAGCAGCGTATATCTGGGCGGCCAAGAGACCCAGTACTTC

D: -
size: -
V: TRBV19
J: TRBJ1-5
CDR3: CASSIFGWGVNGQPQHF
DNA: TGTGCCAGTAGTATATTCGGGTGGGGTGTAAACGGTCAGCCCCAGCATTTT

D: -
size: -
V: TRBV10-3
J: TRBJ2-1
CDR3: CAITSANEQFF
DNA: TGTGCCATCACAAGCGCCAATGAGCAGTTCTTC

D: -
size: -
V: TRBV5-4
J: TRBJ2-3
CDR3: CASSSPVETDTQYF
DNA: TGTGCCAGCAGCTCTCCGGTAGAGACAGATACGCAGTATTTT

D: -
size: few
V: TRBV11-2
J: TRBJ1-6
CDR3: CASSLAVSSPLHF
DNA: TGTGCCAGCAGCTTAGCGGTCTCGTCACCCCTCCACTTT

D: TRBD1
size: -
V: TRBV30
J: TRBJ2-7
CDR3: CACYTTGDGYEQYF
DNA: TGTGCCTGCTACACCACAGGGGACGGCTACGAGCAGTACTTC

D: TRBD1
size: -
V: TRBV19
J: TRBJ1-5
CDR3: CASSRTGGNQPQHF
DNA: TGTGCCAGTAGTCGTACAGGGGGAAATCAGCCCCAGCATTTT

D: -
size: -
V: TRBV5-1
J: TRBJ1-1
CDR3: CASSLAFENTEAFF
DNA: TGCGCCAGCAGCTTGGCCTTTGAAAACACTGAAGCTTTCTTT

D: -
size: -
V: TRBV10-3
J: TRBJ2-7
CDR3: CAITSGVTYEQYF
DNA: TGTGCCATCACCTCAGGAGTTACCTACGAGCAGTACTTC

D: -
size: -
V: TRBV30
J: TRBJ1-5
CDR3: CAWSGENNQPQHF
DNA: TGTGCCTGGAGTGGAGAGAACAATCAGCCCCAGCATTTT

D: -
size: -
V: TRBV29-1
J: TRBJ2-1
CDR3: CSPLLQGYNEQFF
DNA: TGCAGCCCTCTACTCCAGGGCTACAATGAGCAGTTCTTC

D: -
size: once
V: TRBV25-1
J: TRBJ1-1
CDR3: CASSVGPEAFF
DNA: TGTGCCAGCAGTGTTGGACCTGAAGCTTTCTTT

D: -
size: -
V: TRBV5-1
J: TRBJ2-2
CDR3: CASSLVTDTGELFF
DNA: TGCGCCAGCAGCTTAGTGACGGACACCGGGGAGCTGTTTTTT

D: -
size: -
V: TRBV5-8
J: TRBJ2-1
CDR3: CASSPRAGGNEQFF
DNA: TGTGCCAGCAGCCCTCGGGCAGGGGGGAATGAGCAGTTCTTC

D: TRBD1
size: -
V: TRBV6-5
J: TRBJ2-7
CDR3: CARGQGIEVEQYF
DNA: TGTGCCAGGGGACAGGGCATCGAGGTCGAGCAGTACTTC

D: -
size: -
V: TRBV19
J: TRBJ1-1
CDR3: CASSPNRQRNTEAFF
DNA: TGTGCCAGTAGTCCAAACCGACAGCGGAACACTGAAGCTTTCTTT

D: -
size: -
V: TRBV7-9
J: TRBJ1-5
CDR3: CASSTGHYSNQPQHF
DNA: TGTGCCAGCAGCACCGGACACTATAGCAATCAGCCCCAGCATTTT

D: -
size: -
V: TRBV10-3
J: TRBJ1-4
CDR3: CAISDGADPEKLFF
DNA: TGTGCCATCAGTGACGGGGCCGATCCCGAAAAACTGTTTTTT